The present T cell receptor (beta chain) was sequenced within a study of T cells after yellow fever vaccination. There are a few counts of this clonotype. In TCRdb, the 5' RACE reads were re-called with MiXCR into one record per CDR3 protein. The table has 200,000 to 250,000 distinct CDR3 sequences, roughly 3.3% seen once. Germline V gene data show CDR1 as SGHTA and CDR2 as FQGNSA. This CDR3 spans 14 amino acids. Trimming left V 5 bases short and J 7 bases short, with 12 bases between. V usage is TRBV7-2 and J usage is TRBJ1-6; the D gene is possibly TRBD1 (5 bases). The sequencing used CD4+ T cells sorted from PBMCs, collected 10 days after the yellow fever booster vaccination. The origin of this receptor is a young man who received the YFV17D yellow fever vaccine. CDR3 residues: CASSPGRINSPLHF. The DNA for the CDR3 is TGTGCCAGCAGCCCGGGACGGATAAATTCACCCCTCCACTTT.